This passage covers 22 T cell receptor beta chains from one sample sequenced in a study of T-cell memory formation after mild COVID-19. A single record per CDR3 protein comes from TCRdb applying MiXCR to the 5' RACE reads. This repertoire shows just under 350,000 distinct CDR3 sequences, around 13% found once; its top ten account for 20% to 25%. Sequencing input: PBMCs or a T cell subset sorted from them (not recorded which). These receptors came from a man aged 18 to 30 who had mild COVID-19 (a few samples of this study predate the infection). Cell type and time point are not known.

The gene calls are TRBV27 and TRBJ1-2, with D possibly matching TRBD1 (5 bases). The CDR3 is 13 residues long. Deletions cut 6 bases from V and 8 bases from J, with 16 bases between. The germline V gene encodes CDR1 MNHEY and CDR2 SMNVEV (reference sequence). The CDR3 nucleotides are TGTGCCAGCAGGCCTAGGGGTATGGGCGGCTACACCTTC. Translating it yields CASRPRGMGGYTF.

The genes are TRBV28 and TRBJ1-2; D is possibly TRBD1 (6 bases). With 2 bases removed from V and 10 bases from J, the gap between germline ends came to 14 bases. The CDR3 consists of 13 residues. Germline CDR1 and CDR2: MDHEN and SYDVKM. The CDR3 nucleotides are TGTGCCAGCAGTTTACCGGGGGCGATCTTCTACACCTTC. As protein: CASSLPGAIFYTF.

This clonotype has more than one count but fewer than ten. The J gene is TRBJ2-2, the V gene TRBV29-1; D call uncertain. The germline CDR1 and CDR2 sequences are SQVTM and ANQGSEA. Deletions cut 1 base from V and 2 bases from J, with 11 bases between. The CDR3 loop spans 15 amino acids. CDR3: CSVEGFSFNTGELFF. The CDR3 DNA reads TGCAGCGTTGAAGGGTTCAGCTTTAACACCGGGGAGCTGTTTTTT.

This clonotype has a count of ten or more. The chain uses TRBV12-3 or TRBV12-4 and TRBJ2-6; tentatively, D is TRBD2 (6 bases). V gave up 5 bases and J gave up 0 bases, with 17 bases separating them. This CDR3 region has 18 residues. The DNA for the CDR3 is TGTGCCAGCAGTAGCCGCGGCGGGGCGAGCTCTGGGGCCAACGTCCTGACTTTC. This encodes CASSSRGGASSGANVLTF.

J is TRBJ2-7 and V is TRBV6-2 or TRBV6-3; D unresolved. Trimming removed 6 bases from V and 5 bases from J, with 11 bases in between. CDR3 length: 12 residues. The germline V gene has CDR1 MNHEY and CDR2 SVGEGT. The CDR3 DNA follows: TGTGCCAGCAGCGGCGACCGGGACGAGCAGTACTTC. This gives the protein CASSGDRDEQYF.

This clonotype was observed a handful of times. The chain couples TRBV20-1 to TRBJ2-1; the D call may be TRBD1 or TRBD2 (6 bases each). CDR3 length equals 14 residues. The V gene lost 4 bases and the J gene lost 7 bases, with 17 bases spanning the gap. The germline V gene encodes CDR1 DFQATT and CDR2 SNEGSKA (reference sequence). CDR3 loop: CSATPGAWSNEQFF. In DNA, the CDR3 is TGCAGTGCTACGCCGGGGGCATGGTCTAATGAGCAGTTCTTC.

This clonotype was recorded a few times. This CDR3 is CASSLVPAGAYEQYF. The CDR3 DNA sequence: TGTGCCAGCAGCTTAGTGCCAGCGGGGGCCTACGAGCAGTACTTC. V and J are TRBV5-5 and TRBJ2-7; TRBD2 matches 8 bases. CDR1 SGHKS and CDR2 YYEKEE come from the germline V gene (reference sequence). The CDR3 length is 15 residues. After removal of 2 bases from V and 2 bases from J, the junction contained 6 bases not matched to a gene.

This clonotype was picked up many times. The chain couples TRBV5-1 to TRBJ2-1; the D gene is possibly TRBD2 (5 bases). The CDR3 is 12 residues long. Trimming took 0 bases from V and 9 from J, leaving 7 bases between them. Germline V gene data show CDR1 as SGHRS and CDR2 as YFSETQ. CDR3 in DNA: TGCGCCAGCAGCTTGGAGGCGGGTGAGCAGTTCTTC. Its protein product is CASSLEAGEQFF.

This clonotype has only a few counts. The chain recombines TRBV27 with TRBJ1-1; no clear D gene. Germline V gene data show CDR1 as MNHEY and CDR2 as SMNVEV (reference sequence). Trimming took 7 bases from V and 1 from J, leaving 16 bases between them. This CDR3 spans 15 amino acids. As DNA, the CDR3 is TGTGCCAGCATTCTTAGAGGTTCCTCGAACACTGAAGCTTTCTTT. This encodes CASILRGSSNTEAFF.

This clonotype was observed a few times. The chain carries TRBV7-9 and TRBJ1-5; D call uncertain. Germline V gene data show CDR1 as SEHNR and CDR2 as FQNEAQ (reference sequence). The CDR3 loop spans 13 amino acids. Deletions cut 6 bases from V and 7 bases from J, with 13 bases between. The CDR3 DNA reads TGTGCCAGCAGTCCCGGGCTGGAACAGCCCCAGCATTTT. This gives the protein CASSPGLEQPQHF. The variable domain in full, completed from reference TRBV7-9 and TRBJ1-5, reads DTGVSQNPRHKITKRGQNVTFRCDPISEHNRLYWYRQTLGQGPEFLTYFQNEAQLEKSRLLSDRFSAERPKGSFSTLEIQRTEQGDSAMYLCASSPGLEQPQHFGDGTRLSIL.

This chain connects TRBV21-1 to TRBJ2-3; the D call TRBD1 from the table was never checked on the DNA. TRBV21-1 is noted as a pseudogene. The CDR3 extends over 18 amino acids. The CDR3 spells CASSKPLPASHRTDTQYF. CDR3 nucleotides: TGTGCCAGCAGCAAACCCCTGCCTGCCAGCCACCGCACAGATACGCAGTATTTT.

V and J are TRBV20-1 and TRBJ1-2; perhaps TRBD1 as D (6 bases). Trimming took off 3 bases at V and 0 bases at J, with 17 bases between the two ends. Germline V gene lookup returns CDR1 DFQATT and CDR2 SNEGSKA (reference sequence). This CDR3 is 16 amino acids long. The CDR3 loop reads CSARSRDTTSNYGYTF. DNA of the CDR3: TGCAGTGCTAGGTCCCGGGACACTACTTCTAACTATGGCTACACCTTC.

This clonotype was detected only a few times. CDR3 DNA sequence: TGTGCCAGCAGCTGGGACGATGGGGGCAATCAGCCCCAGCATTTT. Protein: CASSWDDGGNQPQHF. The V gene is TRBV6-2 or TRBV6-3, the J gene TRBJ1-5; D possibly corresponds to TRBD1 (5 bases). CDR3 length: 15 residues. V was shortened by 6 bases and J by 2 bases, with 14 bases between the two germline ends. Per germline, CDR1 MNHEY and CDR2 SVGEGT.

This clonotype was counted only a few times. V usage is TRBV2 and J usage is TRBJ2-5; D call uncertain. Trimming took 9 bases from V and 1 from J, leaving 18 bases between them. In germline, CDR1 is SNHLY, CDR2 FYNNEI. The CDR3 length is 15 residues. The CDR3 loop reads CARLQTASGQETQYF. The CDR3 DNA is TGTGCCAGACTCCAGACTGCTTCGGGCCAAGAGACCCAGTACTTC.

The CDR3 DNA reads as TGCAGTGCTAGAATGGGGGGAACCTTTCGGACCCAGTACTTC. As protein: CSARMGGTFRTQYF. This chain connects TRBV20-1 to TRBJ2-5; D is perhaps TRBD2 (6 bases). V shed 2 bases and J shed 7 bases, with 17 bases lying between them. Germline CDR1 is DFQATT and CDR2 is SNEGSKA (reference sequence). This CDR3 is 14 amino acids long.

V gene TRBV12-3 or TRBV12-4 combines with J gene TRBJ1-5; 9 bases fit TRBD1. Germline trimming cut 4 bases from V and 0 bases from J; bases unmatched to any gene: 13. The CDR3 runs 19 residues. The CDR3 protein is CASSSPQDRGLASNQPQHF. For the CDR3, the DNA is TGTGCCAGCAGTTCTCCCCAGGACAGGGGTCTTGCTAGCAATCAGCCCCAGCATTTT.

This clonotype turned up a few times. As DNA, the CDR3 is TGTGCCACCAGGGCCAATTGCGAGCAGTACGTC. This encodes CATRANCEQYV. The chain links TRBV24-1 to TRBJ2-7; D gene uncertain. Germline V gives CDR1 KGHDR, CDR2 SFDVKD. Trimming removed 7 bases at V and 6 bases at J, with 9 bases between. CDR3 length: 11 residues.

The chain links TRBV7-2 to TRBJ1-6, with D possibly being TRBD1 (6 bases). The CDR3 contains 15 residues. V lost 1 base and J 10 bases, leaving 14 bases between the germline ends. Germline CDR1 reads SGHTA; CDR2 reads FQGNSA. CDR3 amino acids: CASSLVRPGESPLHF. In DNA, the CDR3 is TGTGCCAGCAGCTTAGTTAGGCCAGGGGAATCACCCCTCCACTTT. Supplemented by reference TRBV7-2 and TRBJ1-6, the full variable domain reads GAGVSQSPSNKVTEKGKDVELRCDPISGHTALYWYRQSLGQGLEFLIYFQGNSAPDKSGLPSDRFSAERTGGSVSTLTIQRTQQEDSAVYLCASSLVRPGESPLHFGNGTRLTVT.

This clonotype was seen more than once but under ten times. The chain carries TRBV15 and TRBJ1-6; D is possibly TRBD1 (5 bases). Trimming left V 0 bases short and J 9 bases short, with 9 bases between. CDR3 length: 14 residues. Germline loops: CDR1 LNHNV, CDR2 YYDKDF (reference sequence). The CDR3 DNA follows: TGTGCCACCAGCAGAGATGGGGGAACTTCACCCCTCCACTTT. Its protein is CATSRDGGTSPLHF. The full variable domain, completed using reference TRBV15 and TRBJ1-6, is DAMVIQNPRYQVTQFGKPVTLSCSQTLNHNVMYWYQQKSSQAPKLLFHYYDKDFNNEADTPDNFQSRRPNTSFCFLDIRSPGLGDTAMYLCATSRDGGTSPLHFGNGTRLTVT.

The table lists this clonotype with many counts. This sequence joins TRBV7-9 and TRBJ2-1; D gene uncertain. The CDR3 is 12 amino acids. Trimming took 4 bases from V and 6 from J, leaving 7 bases between them. From germline, CDR1 is SEHNR and CDR2 FQNEAQ (reference sequence). The CDR3 sequence: CASSSLSNEQFF. The CDR3 DNA sequence: TGTGCCAGCAGCTCCCTCTCCAATGAGCAGTTCTTC.

This clonotype was counted ten times or more. The chain combines TRBV5-1 with TRBJ1-4, with D unresolved. CDR1 is SGHRS and CDR2 is YFSETQ in the germline V gene. The V gene lost 4 bases and the J gene lost 0 bases, with 7 bases spanning the gap. This CDR3 has 14 residues. In DNA form, the CDR3 reads TGCGCCAGCAGCCCAGGATCAACTAATGAAAAACTGTTTTTT. Translation: CASSPGSTNEKLFF.

In its sample, this clonotype was seen a few times. The junction shows a germline mismatch at one end, possibly a read error. This rearrangement joins TRBV12-3 or TRBV12-4 to TRBJ1-6; possibly TRBD1 for D (6 bases). This CDR3 spans 17 amino acids. CDR3 nucleotide sequence: TGTGCCAGCTCCCTCGAGGCAGGGGAGGTATTCAATTCACCCCTTCACTTT. This translates into CASSLEAGEVFNSPLHF.